The 24 T cell receptor beta chains reported below all come from one sample, sequenced in a study of blood T cell repertoires in COVID-19. The method was immunoSEQ multiplex PCR; TCRdb's version includes in-frame clones alone and lacks a portion of them. Among over 250,000 clones listed, roughly nine tenths were seen once. The sequencing input was peripheral blood. Receptors originate from a woman aged 30 to 39 with COVID-19, enrolled during active disease.

The chain's CDR3 is CASSFQGRTEAFF. The CDR3 DNA reads as TGTGCCAGCAGTTTCCAGGGAAGGACTGAAGCTTTCTTT. The chain employs TRBV12-3 or TRBV12-4 and TRBJ1-1; D might be TRBD1 (5 bases). This CDR3 is built from 13 residues. Deletions cut 3 bases from V and 5 bases from J, with 10 bases between.

The rearrangement joins TRBV6-6 to TRBJ1-5; no clear D gene. Germline V gives CDR1 MNHNY, CDR2 SVGAGI (reference sequence). The length of the CDR3 is 14 residues. Trimming stripped 1 base from V and 7 bases from J, with 11 bases between. The CDR3 loop reads CASSYLGGLQPQHF. Written as DNA, the CDR3 is TGTGCCAGCAGTTACTTAGGAGGGTTGCAGCCCCAGCATTTT.

This clone was recorded only once. The V and J genes are TRBV6-5 and TRBJ1-1, with 11 bases matching TRBD1. V gave up 4 bases and J gave up 5 bases; unmatched junction bases: 9. Germline CDR1 reads MNHEY; CDR2 reads SVGAGI. The CDR3 is 16 amino acids. The CDR3 DNA reads TGTGCCAGCAGTTCTTGGACAGGGGGCGGTGAGACTGAAGCTTTCTTT. This encodes CASSSWTGGGETEAFF.

The rearrangement uses TRBV5-1 and TRBJ1-5; 7 positions match TRBD1. CDR3 length: 14 amino acids. Germline trimming cut 4 bases from V and 3 bases from J; bases unmatched to any gene: 4. Germline V gene sequence: CDR1 SGHRS, CDR2 YFSETQ. As DNA, the CDR3 is TGCGCCAGCAGCCCCGGGACAGACAATCAGCCCCAGCATTTT. It codes for CASSPGTDNQPQHF.

This chain joins TRBV30 and TRBJ1-6; possibly TRBD1 for D (6 bases). Trimming removed 0 bases from V and 7 bases from J, with 10 bases in between. From germline, CDR1 is GTSNPN and CDR2 SVGIG (reference sequence). The CDR3 consists of 14 residues. Written as DNA, the CDR3 is TGTGCCTGGAGTGTGGGGACATGGAATTCACCCCTCCACTTT. Protein: CAWSVGTWNSPLHF.

This chain connects TRBV29-1 to TRBJ1-1; 9 bases align to TRBD1. Germline-derived CDR1 and CDR2 are SQVTM and ANQGSEA. The CDR3 spans 14 residues. V lost 6 bases to trimming and J lost 4 bases; unmatched junction nucleotides: 9. This CDR3 reads CSVAYRGQRTEAFF. Here the CDR3 DNA reads TGCAGCGTGGCCTACAGGGGGCAGCGCACTGAAGCTTTCTTT.

This clone was observed once. The gene calls are TRBV5-1 and TRBJ2-3; 7 bases map to TRBD2. There are 14 residues in the CDR3. Germline CDR1 SGHRS, CDR2 YFSETQ. The V segment lost 4 bases and the J segment 1 base; nucleotides outside the gene matches: 3. The CDR3 coding sequence is TGCGCCAGCAGCCTCGGACTAGGCACAGATACGCAGTATTTT. This encodes CASSLGLGTDTQYF.

The J gene is TRBJ2-1, the V gene TRBV27, with TRBD2 matching over 7 bases. The J segment lost 3 bases and the V segment lost 2 bases, leaving 10 bases of the junction unmatched. Germline assignment: CDR1 MNHEY and CDR2 SMNVEV (reference sequence). The CDR3 is 17 amino acids. This CDR3 is CASSLSPTSRYYNEQFF. CDR3 DNA: TGTGCCAGCAGTTTAAGTCCGACTAGCCGCTACTACAATGAGCAGTTCTTC.

This chain connects TRBV18 to TRBJ2-6; 7 bases align to TRBD1. This CDR3 has 17 residues. Germline loops: CDR1 KGHSH, CDR2 LQKENI. V lost 3 bases to trimming and J lost 0 bases; unmatched junction nucleotides: 5. CDR3 amino acids: CASSPRDRPSGANVLTF. CDR3 DNA: TGTGCCAGCTCACCTCGGGACAGACCCTCTGGGGCCAACGTCCTGACTTTC.

The chain couples TRBV9 to TRBJ1-4, with TRBD1 as a possible D gene (6 bases). The CDR3 contains 15 residues. The germline CDR1 and CDR2 sequences are SGDLS and YYNGEE. The V end lost 3 bases, the J end lost 0 bases, and 9 bases lay between the germline ends. The CDR3 loop reads CASSGGQTTNEKLFF. Written as DNA, the CDR3 is TGTGCCAGCAGCGGAGGACAGACAACTAATGAAAAACTGTTTTTT.

V usage is TRBV6-5 and J usage is TRBJ2-1; D is possibly TRBD1 (6 bases). Trimming pared 4 bases from V and 5 bases from J, leaving 12 bases between. This CDR3 has 14 residues. Germline CDR1 MNHEY, CDR2 SVGAGI. CDR3 sequence (DNA): TGTGCCAGCAGTTCCGGGACACTAAACAATGAGCAGTTCTTC. Protein sequence: CASSSGTLNNEQFF.

This rearrangement joins TRBV7-6 to TRBJ2-3; D gene ambiguous. Per germline, CDR1 SGHVS and CDR2 FNYEAQ. The length of the CDR3 is 15 residues. Trimming left V 5 bases short and J 2 bases short, with 14 bases between. The CDR3 DNA follows: TGTGCCAGCAGCCGAACCGACATGTTCACAGATACGCAGTATTTT. This codes for CASSRTDMFTDTQYF.

The rearrangement links TRBV3-1 (or the pseudogene TRBV3-2) to TRBJ2-5, with a tentative D call TRBD1 (5 bases). The length of the CDR3 is 18 residues. The V end was cut by 4 bases, the J end by 1 base, with 22 bases between. Germline V gene data show CDR1 as LGHDT and CDR2 as YNNKEL (reference sequence). CDR3 in amino acids: CASSPRPPGHGFQETQYF. The CDR3 DNA reads as TGTGCCAGCAGCCCCAGGCCCCCAGGGCACGGTTTCCAAGAGACCCAGTACTTC.

The sample holds one count of this clone. The chain combines TRBV4-2 with TRBJ1-4; no clear D gene. The V and J ends lost 1 base and 5 bases respectively, with 20 bases between them. Germline CDR1 is LGHNA and CDR2 is YNFKEQ. CDR3 size: 18 residues. The DNA of the CDR3 is TGTGCCAGCAGCCAAGTGGTTATTATGCGCCGAGGGAATGAAAAACTGTTTTTT. The encoded protein is CASSQVVIMRRGNEKLFF.

This clone was seen a handful of times. The rearrangement links TRBV7-2 to TRBJ2-7, with D unresolved. V lost 2 bases and J 0 bases, leaving 11 bases between the germline ends. Germline V gene sequence: CDR1 SGHTA, CDR2 FQGNSA. The CDR3 consists of 15 residues. The CDR3 sequence is CASSLMVGSSYEQYF. DNA for the CDR3: TGTGCCAGCAGCTTAATGGTCGGTAGCTCCTACGAGCAGTACTTC.

The chain combines TRBV3-1 (or the pseudogene TRBV3-2) with TRBJ2-2; the match to TRBD2 covers 9 bases. CDR1 LGHDT and CDR2 YNNKEL come from the germline V gene (reference sequence). This CDR3 has 17 residues. J lost 4 bases, V lost 3 bases, and 9 bases had no gene match. The CDR3 DNA reads TGTGCCAGCAGCCAGCTAGCGGGATTAAGTAGCACCGGGGAGCTGTTTTTT. It translates to CASSQLAGLSSTGELFF.

The V call is TRBV7-9, the J call TRBJ2-1, with D perhaps TRBD1 (5 bases). The CDR3 contains 14 residues. Trimming took 5 bases from V and 4 from J, leaving 12 bases between them. Germline CDR1 reads SEHNR; CDR2 reads FQNEAQ (reference sequence). The CDR3 loop is CASSPGPGYNEQFF. The CDR3 nucleotides are TGTGCCAGCAGCCCTGGTCCAGGGTACAATGAGCAGTTCTTC.

This chain connects TRBV6-1 to TRBJ1-5, with D tentatively TRBD1 (5 bases). V shed 0 bases and J shed 7 bases, with 16 bases lying between them. The germline V gene encodes CDR1 MNHNS and CDR2 SASEGT. The CDR3 loop spans 16 amino acids. The DNA of the CDR3 is TGTGCCAGCAGTGAAGCCGCAGGGCCTGGGAGGCAGCCCCAGCATTTT. It yields the protein CASSEAAGPGRQPQHF.

The chain couples TRBV19 to TRBJ1-1, with 7 bases matching TRBD1. Germline CDR1 LNHDA, CDR2 SQIVND (reference sequence). The CDR3 extends over 15 amino acids. V lost 0 bases and J lost 6; bases outside the gene matches: 7. The CDR3 DNA reads TGTGCCAGTAGTATAGATCCGACAGGGAGCCCTGAAGCTTTCTTT. It codes for CASSIDPTGSPEAFF. Using reference TRBV19 and TRBJ1-1 for the parts outside the CDR3, the full variable domain is DGGITQSPKYLFRKEGQNVTLSCEQNLNHDAMYWYRQDPGQGLRLIYYSQIVNDFQKGDIAEGYSVSREKKESFPLTVTSAQKNPTAFYLCASSIDPTGSPEAFFGQGTRLTVV.

The chain couples TRBV2 to TRBJ1-2; D is possibly TRBD1 (5 bases). The ends were cut back, 5 bases at V and 8 bases at J, with 21 bases in the middle. The CDR3 runs to 15 residues. Germline V gives CDR1 SNHLY, CDR2 FYNNEI. The CDR3 sequence is CASSSTDRGGEGYTF. CDR3 DNA sequence: TGTGCCAGCAGTTCAACGGATCGGGGGGGAGAAGGCTACACCTTC.

The J gene is TRBJ2-3, the V gene TRBV12-3 or TRBV12-4, with D hard to call. CDR3 length equals 12 residues. The V and J ends lost 6 bases and 2 bases respectively, with 6 bases between them. The CDR3 DNA reads as TGTGCCAGCAGGCGTCCCACAGATACGCAGTATTTT. It specifies CASRRPTDTQYF.

This clone was observed once. The chain is built from TRBV25-1 and TRBJ1-1, with D unclear. This CDR3 contains 13 residues. The germline V gene has CDR1 MGHDK and CDR2 SYGVNS. Trimming shortened V by 4 bases and J by 4 bases, and 10 bases separated the two germline ends. CDR3: CASSASGFTEAFF. The CDR3 DNA is TGTGCCAGCAGTGCCTCGGGGTTCACTGAAGCTTTCTTT.

This chain connects TRBV15 to TRBJ2-2, with a tentative D call TRBD1 (5 bases). This CDR3 has 15 amino acids. Looked up from germline, CDR1 is LNHNV and CDR2 is YYDKDF (reference sequence). Trimming took off 0 bases at V and 4 bases at J, with 9 bases between the two ends. In nucleotides, the CDR3 is TGTGCCACCAGCAGAGAAGGGGCCGGCACCGGGGAGCTGTTTTTT. This codes for CATSREGAGTGELFF.

This chain links TRBV5-8 with TRBJ1-2; 7 bases map to TRBD1. The V segment lost 0 bases and the J segment 8 bases; nucleotides outside the gene matches: 10. This CDR3 has 15 amino acids. From germline, CDR1 is SGHTS and CDR2 YDEGEE. The CDR3 is CASSLVSAGGRGYTF. CDR3 bases: TGTGCCAGCAGCTTGGTATCGGCAGGGGGTCGCGGCTACACCTTC.